One and the same sample provided the 28 T cell receptor beta chains below, sequenced in a study of blood T cell repertoires in COVID-19. Sequenced by immunoSEQ multiplex PCR; TCRdb stores in-frame clones only, minus some. The sample lists 100,000 to 150,000 clones; 75% to 85% were seen once. The specimen was peripheral blood. The receptor set was obtained from a human donor in a cohort sampled during active COVID-19.

This chain links TRBV6-1 with TRBJ2-5; D is unresolved. In germline, CDR1 is MNHNS, CDR2 SASEGT. V was trimmed by 1 base and J by 1 base, leaving 7 bases between them. The CDR3 totals 14 residues. DNA of the CDR3: TGTGCCAGCAGTGAAGGAATAGTCCAAGAGACCCAGTACTTC. Its translation: CASSEGIVQETQYF.

J is TRBJ1-2 and V is TRBV19; TRBD1 is a possible D gene (5 bases). The CDR3 is made up of 15 amino acids. Germline V gene sequence: CDR1 LNHDA, CDR2 SQIVND (reference sequence). The V end lost 3 bases, the J end lost 5 bases, and 16 bases lay between the germline ends. CDR3 protein: CASSIVAGVEYGYTF. CDR3 nucleotides: TGTGCCAGTAGTATCGTAGCGGGGGTAGAATATGGCTACACCTTC.

The chain uses TRBV15 and TRBJ2-7, with 8 positions matching TRBD1. V dropped 0 bases and J dropped 6; count of bases not matched to a gene: 7. This CDR3 spans 15 amino acids. CDR1 and CDR2 from the germline V gene are LNHNV and YYDKDF (reference sequence). CDR3 DNA sequence: TGTGCCACCAGCAGAGATATGGACAGGGTAGGCGAGCAGTACTTC. As protein: CATSRDMDRVGEQYF.

This chain joins TRBV9 and TRBJ2-3; 7 bases fit TRBD1. V shed 0 bases and J 2 bases; nucleotides not matched to a gene: 6. Germline V lookup: CDR1 SGDLS, CDR2 YYNGEE. This CDR3 is built from 16 residues. The CDR3 reads CASSVGPGQPTDTQYF. For the CDR3, the DNA is TGTGCCAGCAGCGTAGGACCGGGACAGCCCACAGATACGCAGTATTTT. Complete variable domain (other parts from reference TRBV9 and TRBJ2-3): DSGVTQTPKHLITATGQRVTLRCSPRSGDLSVYWYQQSLDQGLQFLIQYYNGEERAKGNILERFSAQQFPDLHSELNLSSLELGDSALYFCASSVGPGQPTDTQYFGPGTRLTVL.

The chain employs TRBV7-9 and TRBJ2-2; 7 nucleotides line up with TRBD2. Trimming cost V 5 bases and J 7 bases; bases outside gene matches: 7. Germline V CDR1 and CDR2: SEHNR, FQNEAQ (reference sequence). CDR3 length: 14 residues. The CDR3 DNA reads as TGTGCCAGCAGCCCGAGGGGAGGGAACGGGGAGCTGTTTTTT. This encodes CASSPRGGNGELFF.

V and J are TRBV12-3 or TRBV12-4 and TRBJ1-2; D is undetermined. V lost 4 bases and J 5 bases, leaving 8 bases between the germline ends. The CDR3 extends over 12 amino acids. CDR3 sequence: CASSSRGYGYTF. CDR3 nucleotides: TGTGCCAGCAGTTCACGCGGTTATGGCTACACCTTC.

In its sample, this clone was seen once. The chain recombines TRBV5-1 with TRBJ1-6, with 8 nucleotides matching TRBD1. The CDR3 consists of 16 residues. Germline-derived CDR1 and CDR2 are SGHRS and YFSETQ. The V segment lost 0 bases and the J segment 9 bases; nucleotides outside the gene matches: 8. CDR3 coding DNA: TGCGCCAGCAGCTTGGGTTCAGGGGGCGAAGGTTCACCCCTCCACTTT. Translating it yields CASSLGSGGEGSPLHF.

This chain uses TRBV4-1 with TRBJ2-2; tentatively, D is TRBD2 (6 bases). The CDR3 spans 16 residues. Germline V gene data show CDR1 as MGHRA and CDR2 as YSYEKL. V shed 0 bases and J shed 6 bases, with 14 bases lying between them. As DNA, the CDR3 is TGCGCCAGCAGCCAAGACCGACTAGTACGGGCCGGGGAGCTGTTTTTT. Amino acid sequence: CASSQDRLVRAGELFF.

This clone was picked up a small number of times. This chain uses TRBV4-3 with TRBJ1-5; unclear D gene. The CDR3 contains 13 residues. The V end lost 0 bases, the J end lost 5 bases, and 5 bases lay between the germline ends. Germline V gives CDR1 LGHNA, CDR2 YSLEER. This CDR3 reads CASSQDRDQPQHF. Here the CDR3 DNA reads TGCGCCAGCAGCCAAGATCGAGATCAGCCCCAGCATTTT.

The chain combines TRBV28 with TRBJ2-3; TRBD1 matches 8 bases. V dropped 0 bases and J dropped 7; count of bases not matched to a gene: 6. CDR1 is MDHEN and CDR2 is SYDVKM in the germline V gene. The CDR3 is 15 residues long. The CDR3 nucleotides are TGTGCCAGCAGTTTATGGGCAGGGGGCACGAATACGCAGTATTTT. Its translation: CASSLWAGGTNTQYF.

The chain couples TRBV7-9 to TRBJ2-3, with 8 nucleotides matching TRBD2. The CDR3 is 16 residues long. With V trimmed by 2 bases and J by 4 bases, 8 bases remained unmatched. Germline CDR1 SEHNR, CDR2 FQNEAQ (reference sequence). The CDR3 here is CASSLHGGAEADTQYF. The CDR3 bases are TGTGCCAGCAGCTTACACGGGGGGGCCGAGGCAGATACGCAGTATTTT.

V gene TRBV18 combines with J gene TRBJ2-5, with 9 bases aligning to TRBD1. The J segment lost 6 bases and the V segment lost 4 bases, leaving 6 bases of the junction unmatched. This CDR3 spans 14 amino acids. CDR1 is KGHSH and CDR2 is LQKENI in the germline V gene. Written as DNA, the CDR3 is TGTGCCAGCTCACTGGGGACAGGGTGGAAGACCCAGTACTTC. Translated, it gives CASSLGTGWKTQYF.

V and J are TRBV5-1 and TRBJ2-1; 15 bases agree with TRBD2. J gave up 9 bases and V 4 bases, and 8 bases lay outside the gene matches. The V gene's germline CDR1 is SGHRS and CDR2 YFSETQ. This CDR3 has 16 residues. CDR3 DNA: TGCGCCAGCAGCCGGACTAGCGGGGGGGTTACAAGTGAGCAGTTCTTC. Protein product: CASSRTSGGVTSEQFF.

The chain links TRBV7-2 to TRBJ2-1; 7 bases line up with TRBD2. With V trimmed by 5 bases and J by 10 bases, 11 bases remained unmatched. This CDR3 is 14 amino acids long. Germline lookup yields CDR1 SGHTA and CDR2 FQGNSA. CDR3 sequence (DNA): TGTGCCAGCAGCCCCTCTGCCGGGACTACCGAGCAGTTCTTC. It translates to CASSPSAGTTEQFF.

The V gene is TRBV19, the J gene TRBJ1-1; 8 bases align to TRBD1. Germline V gene lookup returns CDR1 LNHDA and CDR2 SQIVND (reference sequence). The CDR3 totals 16 residues. V dropped 1 base and J dropped 0; count of bases not matched to a gene: 4. DNA of the CDR3: TGTGCCAGTAGTATAGGGGACAGGAACATGAACACTGAAGCTTTCTTT. This gives the protein CASSIGDRNMNTEAFF.

The rearrangement uses TRBV12-5 and TRBJ1-5; D not resolved. CDR3 size: 17 residues. The germline V and J ends were trimmed by 1 base and 2 bases, with 15 bases remaining between them. Germline V gene data show CDR1 as LGHNT and CDR2 as FRNRAP. CDR3 residues: CASGLAADLRGNQPQHF. CDR3 bases: TGTGCTAGTGGTTTGGCCGCAGATCTTCGTGGCAATCAGCCCCAGCATTTT.

The chain employs TRBV7-9 and TRBJ1-2; no firm D call. The ends were cut back, 8 bases at V and 2 bases at J, with 12 bases in the middle. CDR3 size: 13 residues. From germline, CDR1 is SEHNR and CDR2 FQNEAQ (reference sequence). CDR3: CASSVGYNYGYTF. CDR3 nucleotide sequence: TGTGCCAGCTCGGTGGGCTACAACTATGGCTACACCTTC.

The V call is TRBV3-1 (or the pseudogene TRBV3-2), the J call TRBJ2-3; 7 positions match TRBD2. The CDR3 consists of 15 residues. V dropped 1 base and J dropped 2; count of bases not matched to a gene: 3. Germline V lookup: CDR1 LGHDT, CDR2 YNNKEL (reference sequence). For the CDR3, the DNA is TGTGCCAGCAGCCAAGCGGGGGGATACACAGATACGCAGTATTTT. Protein product: CASSQAGGYTDTQYF.

This clone occurred once. This chain uses TRBV27 with TRBJ1-5; a possible D gene is TRBD1 (5 bases). V lost 4 bases, J lost 6 bases, and 13 bases lay in between. This CDR3 has 14 amino acids. Germline V gene data show CDR1 as MNHEY and CDR2 as SMNVEV (reference sequence). The CDR3 nucleotides are TGTGCCAGCAGTTCACAGGATTCGAGTCAGCCCCAGCATTTT. Residues: CASSSQDSSQPQHF.

This chain uses TRBV9 with TRBJ1-4; 9 nucleotides agree with TRBD1. The V gene's germline CDR1 is SGDLS and CDR2 YYNGEE. CDR3 size: 15 residues. J was trimmed by 6 bases and V by 4 bases; bases with no gene match: 7. The CDR3 is CASSISGTGHEKLFF. Written as DNA, the CDR3 is TGTGCCAGCAGCATCTCCGGGACAGGGCATGAAAAACTGTTTTTT.

The chain employs TRBV3-1 (or the pseudogene TRBV3-2) and TRBJ2-7; 11 nucleotides match TRBD2. Germline V gene sequence: CDR1 LGHDT, CDR2 YNNKEL (reference sequence). CDR3 size: 15 residues. Trimming removed 4 bases from V and 5 bases from J; junction bases left unmatched: 7. This chain's CDR3 is CASSPLAGGANEQYF. The CDR3 DNA is TGTGCCAGCAGCCCGTTAGCGGGGGGGGCTAACGAGCAGTACTTC.

The chain uses TRBV6-5 and TRBJ1-6, with 10 bases aligning to TRBD1. Trimming removed 6 bases from V and 7 bases from J; junction bases left unmatched: 6. The CDR3 is 15 residues long. CDR1 MNHEY and CDR2 SVGAGI come from the germline V gene. CDR3 sequence (DNA): TGTGCCAGCAGCCCGACAGGGGGCGGGAATTCACCCCTCCACTTT. Its translation: CASSPTGGGNSPLHF.

This sequence joins TRBV19 and TRBJ1-1; 7 bases align to TRBD1. There are 12 residues in the CDR3. With V trimmed by 6 bases and J by 12 bases, 10 bases remained unmatched. The germline V gene encodes CDR1 LNHDA and CDR2 SQIVND (reference sequence). The chain's CDR3 is CASSDRARSSFF. As DNA, the CDR3 is TGTGCCAGTAGCGACAGGGCCAGGTCGTCTTTCTTT. Looking up the rest from reference TRBV19 and TRBJ1-1 gives the full variable domain: DGGITQSPKYLFRKEGQNVTLSCEQNLNHDAMYWYRQDPGQGLRLIYYSQIVNDFQKGDIAEGYSVSREKKESFPLTVTSAQKNPTAFYLCASSDRARSSFFGQGTRLTVV.

This clone was counted only a few times. The J gene is TRBJ1-5, the V gene TRBV28; D is ambiguous. This CDR3 spans 16 amino acids. Germline CDR1 MDHEN, CDR2 SYDVKM. V lost 6 bases, J lost 2 bases, and 17 bases lay in between. Here the CDR3 DNA reads TGTGCCAGCAGACTCCCACTGATCGATGGCAATCAGCCCCAGCATTTT. Residues: CASRLPLIDGNQPQHF.

The genes are TRBV2 and TRBJ1-6; TRBD1 matches at 8 bases. V shed 6 bases and J 10 bases; nucleotides not matched to a gene: 8. The length of the CDR3 is 14 residues. Germline loops: CDR1 SNHLY, CDR2 FYNNEI. CDR3 protein: CASSDRGSWSPLHF. DNA of the CDR3: TGTGCCAGCAGCGACAGGGGATCTTGGTCACCCCTCCACTTT. Full variable domain (missing parts from reference TRBV2 and TRBJ1-6): EPEVTQTPSHQVTQMGQEVILRCVPISNHLYFYWYRQILGQKVEFLVSFYNNEISEKSEIFDDQFSVERPDGSNFTLKIRSTKLEDSAMYFCASSDRGSWSPLHFGNGTRLTVT.

The rearrangement links TRBV5-1 to TRBJ1-4; TRBD1 matches at 7 bases. CDR3 length: 15 residues. CDR1 is SGHRS and CDR2 is YFSETQ in the germline V gene. V shed 4 bases, J shed 2 bases, and the junction held 5 bases outside the gene matches. CDR3 DNA sequence: TGCGCCAGCAGCCGAGAGGGACAGACTAATGAAAAACTGTTTTTT. This translates into CASSREGQTNEKLFF. Complete variable domain (other parts from reference TRBV5-1 and TRBJ1-4): KAGVTQTPRYLIKTRGQQVTLSCSPISGHRSVSWYQQTPGQGLQFLFEYFSETQRNKGNFPGRFSGRQFSNSRSEMNVSTLELGDSALYLCASSREGQTNEKLFFGSGTQLSVL.

The J gene is TRBJ2-7, the V gene TRBV29-1, with TRBD1 identical over 7 bases. The junction had 14 bases not matched to a gene; V was cut back by 3 bases and J by 9 bases. This CDR3 has 14 amino acids. Germline V lookup: CDR1 SQVTM, CDR2 ANQGSEA. The CDR3 nucleotides read TGCAGCGTTGAGGGGCCCGACAGGGCAGGGAGGCAGTACTTC. It translates to CSVEGPDRAGRQYF.

The chain combines TRBV19 with TRBJ1-2, with no clear D. This CDR3 region has 11 residues. Deletions cut 3 bases from V and 8 bases from J, with 7 bases between. The germline V gene encodes CDR1 LNHDA and CDR2 SQIVND (reference sequence). CDR3 nucleotide sequence: TGTGCCAGTAGTATGCCGGGGGGCTACACCTTC. Its protein product is CASSMPGGYTF.